A single sample gave rise to the 17 T cell receptor beta chains below, sequenced in a study of T-cell memory formation after mild COVID-19 (dated by TCRdb to about 2021). The receptor library was made with 5' RACE. Sequenced using an Illumina NovaSeq 6000. The public reads were reanalyzed by TCRdb: fastp trimming at Q25, MiXCR alignment, in-frame beta chains only. Identical CDR3 protein sequences are pooled into one entry, listed with their most common genes and DNA. The table for this sample lists 280,000 or so distinct CDR3 sequences; less than 9.5% of them were counted only once. Roughly 23% of the sample comes from the top ten. Sequencing used PBMCs or a T cell subset sorted from them (not recorded which). The receptors stem from a man aged 18 to 29 who had mild COVID-19 (a few samples of this study predate the infection). The sample titles of this study are shuffled in the database, so cell type and time point are left out; the donor was told from shared clones.

This clonotype has a count of ten or more. This chain's CDR3 is CSAYSQGAFTEAFF. In DNA form, the CDR3 reads TGCAGTGCTTACTCACAGGGGGCCTTCACTGAAGCTTTCTTT. The gene calls are TRBV20-1 and TRBJ1-1; 9 bases fit TRBD1. Looked up from germline, CDR1 is DFQATT and CDR2 is SNEGSKA (reference sequence). With 5 bases clipped from V and 4 bases from J, the junction kept 8 bases outside the gene matches. The CDR3 totals 14 residues.

In DNA form, the CDR3 reads TGCGCCAGCAGCCAAGGCAGCAAGGGAGGGGTTTCAGATACGCAGTATTTT. Translated, it gives CASSQGSKGGVSDTQYF. This chain uses TRBV4-1 with TRBJ2-3; 7 nucleotides align to TRBD2. CDR1 and CDR2 from the germline V gene are MGHRA and YSYEKL. The CDR3 is 17 amino acids. Unmatched junction bases numbered 11, after V lost 1 base and J lost 4 bases.

This clonotype has just a few counts. The chain carries TRBV5-1 and TRBJ1-5, with D perhaps matching TRBD1 (5 bases). Germline V lookup: CDR1 SGHRS, CDR2 YFSETQ. The CDR3 extends over 16 amino acids. V was cut by 1 base and J by 7 bases, with 18 bases left in between. CDR3 sequence reads: CASSLQGPEVGQPQHF. CDR3 sequence (DNA): TGCGCCAGCAGCTTGCAGGGCCCGGAAGTGGGACAGCCCCAGCATTTT.

The chain carries TRBV5-1 and TRBJ2-5, with TRBD2 as a possible D gene (7 bases). CDR3 length equals 15 residues. Germline V lookup: CDR1 SGHRS, CDR2 YFSETQ. The ends were cut back, 4 bases at V and 5 bases at J, with 18 bases in the middle. In nucleotides, the CDR3 is TGCGCCAGCAGCGAGGGGGGGACGTTCGGGGAGACCCAGTACTTC. Translated: CASSEGGTFGETQYF.

This clonotype was counted a few times. The J gene is TRBJ1-5, the V gene TRBV9; no clear D gene. V lost 4 bases and J lost 6, with 11 bases in between. CDR1 and CDR2 from the germline V gene are SGDLS and YYNGEE. The CDR3 runs 13 residues. CDR3 bases: TGTGCCAGCAGCCTTTCCTGGGGTCAGCCCCAGCATTTT. Its protein product is CASSLSWGQPQHF. The full variable domain, in which reference TRBV9 and TRBJ1-5 provide the parts outside the CDR3, is DSGVTQTPKHLITATGQRVTLRCSPRSGDLSVYWYQQSLDQGLQFLIQYYNGEERAKGNILERFSAQQFPDLHSELNLSSLELGDSALYFCASSLSWGQPQHFGDGTRLSIL.

This clonotype was seen ten or more times. As DNA, the CDR3 is TGTGCCAGCAGTCCCGACTCCAATGAGCAGTTCTTC. Encoded protein: CASSPDSNEQFF. The V and J genes are TRBV6-5 and TRBJ2-1; no definite D call. V lost 5 bases and J 6 bases, leaving 8 bases between the germline ends. The CDR3 sequence is 12 residues long. The germline CDR1 and CDR2 sequences are MNHEY and SVGAGI.

This clonotype was detected only a few times. This rearrangement joins TRBV12-3 or TRBV12-4 to TRBJ2-1; the match to TRBD2 covers 12 bases. This CDR3 has 18 residues. V was pared by 2 bases and J by 9 bases, with 14 bases of the junction left unmatched. DNA of the CDR3: TGTGCCAGCAGTTTACCCTCGTCTAGCGGGGGGGCGGTGGGTGAGCAGTTCTTC. Protein product: CASSLPSSSGGAVGEQFF.

The chain carries TRBV27 and TRBJ1-5; unclear D gene. Trimming stripped 3 bases from V and 4 bases from J, with 10 bases between. The CDR3 has 14 amino acids. Per germline, CDR1 MNHEY and CDR2 SMNVEV (reference sequence). Here the CDR3 reads CASSFSQQNQPQHF. The CDR3 DNA follows: TGTGCCAGCAGTTTTTCGCAACAAAATCAGCCCCAGCATTTT.

The chain has TRBV20-1 and TRBJ2-5, with TRBD2 identical over 14 bases. J lost 7 bases, V lost 6 bases, and 4 bases had no gene match. This CDR3 is 13 amino acids long. CDR1 and CDR2 (germline): DFQATT, SNEGSKA (reference sequence). CDR3 sequence (DNA): TGCAGTGCGACTAGCGGGGGGGCTGGGACCCAGTACTTC. Amino acid sequence: CSATSGGAGTQYF.

Ten or more counts support this clonotype. The chain is built from TRBV4-1 and TRBJ2-3; no reliable D call. The CDR3 is 15 amino acids. Germline values: CDR1 MGHRA, CDR2 YSYEKL. V shed 1 base and J shed 1 base, with 9 bases lying between them. CDR3 sequence: CASSQGQRRTDTQYF. Here the CDR3 DNA reads TGCGCCAGCAGCCAAGGTCAGCGACGCACAGATACGCAGTATTTT.

Ten or more counts support this clonotype. The chain has TRBV11-2 and TRBJ1-1, with D perhaps TRBD1 (6 bases). CDR1 and CDR2 (germline): SGHAT, FQNNGV. CDR3 size: 15 residues. Between the trimmed V and J ends, which lost 5 bases and 3 bases, there was a span of 16 bases. Here the CDR3 reads CASSHYTGKDTEAFF. For the CDR3, the DNA is TGTGCCAGCAGCCATTATACAGGGAAGGACACTGAAGCTTTCTTT.

This clonotype has only a few counts. V is TRBV6-5 and J is TRBJ1-1; D uncertain. Germline V gene lookup returns CDR1 MNHEY and CDR2 SVGAGI. V dropped 2 bases and J dropped 6 bases, with 4 bases sitting between them. The CDR3 totals 11 residues. This CDR3 reads CASSYRAEAFF. CDR3 nucleotide sequence: TGTGCCAGCAGTTACAGGGCTGAAGCTTTCTTT.

The table lists this clonotype with many counts. The chain uses TRBV7-2 and TRBJ2-3; TRBD1 aligns across 10 bases. The CDR3 is 15 amino acids. Looked up from germline, CDR1 is SGHTA and CDR2 is FQGNSA. V was pared by 5 bases and J by 3 bases, with 5 bases of the junction left unmatched. CDR3 amino acids: CASSRDRGGTDTQYF. In DNA form, the CDR3 reads TGTGCCAGCAGCCGGGACAGGGGTGGGACAGATACGCAGTATTTT.

The V and J genes are TRBV28 and TRBJ2-3; 9 bases are a match to TRBD2. Unmatched junction bases numbered 7, after V lost 2 bases and J lost 4 bases. CDR1 is MDHEN and CDR2 is SYDVKM in the germline V gene. There are 16 residues in the CDR3. The CDR3 is CASSLAASGDSDTQYF. CDR3 bases: TGTGCCAGCAGTTTAGCGGCTAGCGGGGATTCAGATACGCAGTATTTT.

To note about this clonotype: Compared with germline, one end of the junction differs, possibly owing to a read error. This chain joins TRBV7-2 and TRBJ2-1; TRBD2 aligns across 8 bases. Germline-derived CDR1 and CDR2 are SGHTA and FQGNSA. This CDR3 has 15 amino acids. CDR3 DNA sequence: TGTGCCAGCAGCCTAAGCGGGGGTACCTACACTGAGCAGTTCTTC. Its protein product is CASSLSGGTYTEQFF.

This rearrangement joins TRBV6-1 to TRBJ2-5; the match to TRBD2 covers 7 bases. Looked up from germline, CDR1 is MNHNS and CDR2 is SASEGT. Trimming cost V 3 bases and J 3 bases; bases outside gene matches: 7. CDR3 size: 15 residues. The CDR3 DNA reads as TGTGCCAGCAGTGATCAGCTAGCGGTAAAAGAGACCCAGTACTTC. Translated, it gives CASSDQLAVKETQYF.

This clonotype has only a few counts. This chain connects TRBV20-1 to TRBJ1-4; D might be TRBD1 (6 bases). The CDR3 has 14 residues. Germline lookup yields CDR1 DFQATT and CDR2 SNEGSKA (reference sequence). The germline V and J ends were trimmed by 1 base and 5 bases, with 11 bases remaining between them. The CDR3 is CSARVGTGNEKLFF. CDR3 DNA: TGCAGTGCTAGAGTCGGTACAGGGAATGAAAAACTGTTTTTT.